Below are 5 T cell receptor beta chains sequenced from a single sample in a study of PD-1 blockade in mismatch repair-deficient tumors. Here immunoSEQ multiplex PCR was the method, and the copy in TCRdb shows in-frame clones only, minus some. The sample yields around 120,000 clones, roughly nine tenths seen once. Sequenced here: peripheral blood, sampled 44 weeks after starting pembrolizumab. The receptors here all came from an adult with mismatch repair-deficient cancer.

This clone occurred once. The chain has TRBV6-6 and TRBJ2-2; D possibly uses TRBD1 or TRBD2 (5 bases each). Per the germline V gene, CDR1 is MNHNY and CDR2 is SVGAGI (reference sequence). V lost 0 bases and J lost 3, with 5 bases in between. This CDR3 has 14 amino acids. CDR3 nucleotide sequence: TGTGCCAGCAGTTACTCGGGGGACACCGGGGAGCTGTTTTTT. This gives the protein CASSYSGDTGELFF.

V and J are TRBV4-3 and TRBJ2-7; D is uncertain. In germline, CDR1 is LGHNA, CDR2 YSLEER. The CDR3 length is 15 residues. V lost 0 bases and J lost 7, with 16 bases in between. The CDR3 DNA is TGCGCCAGCAGCCAAGATCCAGTCCTTTCGGTGGAGCAGTACTTC. This gives the protein CASSQDPVLSVEQYF.

This sequence joins TRBV28 and TRBJ2-1; D perhaps matches TRBD2 (6 bases). Germline assignment: CDR1 MDHEN and CDR2 SYDVKM. Trimming took off 5 bases at V and 6 bases at J, with 17 bases between the two ends. The CDR3 consists of 15 residues. The CDR3 is CASSLLRLESNEQFF. CDR3 sequence (DNA): TGTGCCAGCAGTCTCCTCAGACTAGAATCCAATGAGCAGTTCTTC.

The chain couples TRBV15 to TRBJ1-5, with unresolved D. Germline CDR1 is LNHNV and CDR2 is YYDKDF (reference sequence). This CDR3 is 14 amino acids long. The V end lost 1 base, the J end lost 8 bases, and 12 bases lay between the germline ends. The CDR3 here is CATSRVGSTEPQHF. In DNA form, the CDR3 reads TGTGCCACCAGCAGAGTCGGGAGTACTGAGCCCCAGCATTTT.

The chain employs TRBV28 and TRBJ1-5; D is undetermined. The germline CDR1 and CDR2 sequences are MDHEN and SYDVKM. V dropped 6 bases and J dropped 5 bases, with 11 bases sitting between them. CDR3 length: 13 amino acids. The CDR3: CASRQKWDQPQHF. The CDR3 DNA reads as TGTGCCAGCAGACAGAAGTGGGATCAGCCCCAGCATTTT.